These T cell receptor beta chains were read from a single sample in a study of cytomegalovirus exposure and HLA in healthy donors. Profiling relied on immunoSEQ multiplex PCR, and the TCRdb table lists in-frame clones only, not all of them. The sample lists about 200,000 clones, 9.5% to 15% occurring once. The sample consisted of PBMCs. These receptors were obtained from a man aged 45-65 years in good health and CMV-seropositive. Each CDR3 is given with its conserved first and last residue. The D gene is left open where the match is weak. Size values are once, few and many counts, or a class for expanded clones, and some rows have none.

J	size	V	length	D	DNA	CDR3
TRBJ2-1	-	TRBV5-4	14	TRBD2	TGTGCCAGCAGCTCCGGGGGGGCGTGGAATGAGCAGTTCTTC	CASSSGGAWNEQFF
TRBJ1-2	few	TRBV4-3	16	-	TGCGCCAGCAGCCCCTACCCGGGGAGCGAGGACTATGGCTACACCTTC	CASSPYPGSEDYGYTF
TRBJ1-3	-	TRBV5-4	13	TRBD1	TGTGCCAGCAGCGGACAGGGAGGGCACACCATATATTTT	CASSGQGGHTIYF
TRBJ1-1	few	TRBV6-6	16	TRBD1	TGTGCCAGCAGTACGGTCCCCGGGACAGCGAACACTGAAGCTTTCTTT	CASSTVPGTANTEAFF
TRBJ2-7	-	TRBV5-1	16	-	TGCGCCAGCGCGAGGTCCTCCCGACTGCTATCCTACGAGCAGTACTTC	CASARSSRLLSYEQYF
TRBJ2-7	-	TRBV11-2	17	-	TGTGCCAGCAGCCAAAGGACTGGGGGCCTAAGCTCCTACGAGCAGTACTTC	CASSQRTGGLSSYEQYF
TRBJ2-7	-	TRBV30	14	-	TGTGCCTGGAGTGACAGGGTTTGGTCCTACGAGCAGTACTTC	CAWSDRVWSYEQYF
TRBJ2-3	-	TRBV7-8	19	-	TGTGCCAGCAGCTCCGGGATAATAGCTGGGGGCCGAGGTACAGATACGCAGTATTTT	CASSSGIIAGGRGTDTQYF
TRBJ2-2	-	TRBV7-2	18	TRBD2	TGTGCCAGCAGCGCCCTAGCGGGGGCTTTCGCGAACACCGGGGAGCTGTTTTTT	CASSALAGAFANTGELFF
TRBJ1-6	-	TRBV28	16	TRBD1	TGTGCCAGCAGCCCGGGACAGGGAGTAGGTGATTCACCCCTCCACTTT	CASSPGQGVGDSPLHF
TRBJ2-3	-	TRBV7-3	13	-	TGTGCCAGCTCTACTAGTATCACAGATACGCAGTATTTT	CASSTSITDTQYF
TRBJ2-1	-	TRBV2	10	-	TGTGCCAGCGGCCCCGGGGAGCAGTTCTTC	CASGPGEQFF
TRBJ2-2	few	TRBV10-1	13	-	TGCGCCAGCAGAGAACCAGGCACCGGGGAGCTGTTTTTT	CASREPGTGELFF
TRBJ2-5	few	TRBV27	15	TRBD1	TGTGCCAGCAGTTTATTCAAGGGGGCAGGGGAGACCCAGTACTTC	CASSLFKGAGETQYF
TRBJ1-2	-	TRBV11-2	14	-	TGTGCCAGCAGCCCAATCTGGACAACGGACGGCTACACCTTC	CASSPIWTTDGYTF
TRBJ1-1	few	TRBV28	15	-	TGTGCCAGCAGTTTAGAGGGCGCCGGGAACACTGAAGCTTTCTTT	CASSLEGAGNTEAFF
TRBJ2-1	few	TRBV19	12	TRBD2	TGTGCCAGCCGAACTAGCGGGGGCCGGGGGTTCTTC	CASRTSGGRGFF
TRBJ2-2	few	TRBV5-1	19	TRBD1	TGCGCCAGCAGCTTGGGACAGGGGGCCGGGGCCCTTAACACCGGGGAGCTGTTTTTT	CASSLGQGAGALNTGELFF
TRBJ2-6	few	TRBV5-5	15	-	TGTGCCAGCACCCGGGATCCTACCGGGGCCAACGTCCTGACTTTC	CASTRDPTGANVLTF
TRBJ1-5	-	TRBV30	17	-	TGTGCCTGGAGTGTAGAGGGCGGCAGGGGATTTGGTCAGCCCCAGCATTTT	CAWSVEGGRGFGQPQHF
TRBJ1-2	few	TRBV27	15	-	TGTGCCAGCAGTTTTTCTGGTCGGGAGGACTATGGCTACACCTTC	CASSFSGREDYGYTF
TRBJ2-1	few	TRBV5-4	17	TRBD2	TGTGCCAGCAGCTCGGGCTTGTCTAGCGGACCCTACAATGAGCAGTTCTTC	CASSSGLSSGPYNEQFF